A single sample is the source of the 23 T cell receptor beta chains below, sequenced in a study of shared clonotypes between healthy human individuals. The assay was immunoSEQ multiplex PCR, and TCRdb's table has in-frame clones only and misses some. The table has about 1.5 million clones, approximately 96% seen once; the top ten hold roughly 1.2%. Sequencing input: naive CD4+ T cells sorted from blood. Stated subset: CD45RA+ positively selected. The source is a man under 40 in good health.

The V and J genes are TRBV4-3 and TRBJ1-3; D not resolved. Trimming took off 3 bases at V and 4 bases at J, with 7 bases between the two ends. This CDR3 comprises 13 residues. Germline V gene data show CDR1 as LGHNA and CDR2 as YSLEER. In DNA form, the CDR3 reads TGCGCCAGCAGCCAGAAGCGGGGAAACACCATATATTTT. Its translation: CASSQKRGNTIYF.

The chain has TRBV5-1 and TRBJ2-7; 9 nucleotides match TRBD2. The germline gives CDR1 SGHRS, CDR2 YFSETQ. This CDR3 comprises 17 residues. V lost 0 bases and J lost 1; bases outside the gene matches: 8. The CDR3 is CASSLGLAGPKSYEQYF. The CDR3 nucleotides are TGCGCCAGCAGCTTGGGCCTAGCGGGACCTAAGTCCTACGAGCAGTACTTC.

V gene TRBV7-9 combines with J gene TRBJ2-1; D is possibly TRBD1 or TRBD2 (5 bases each). The CDR3 totals 13 residues. Trimming removed 1 base from V and 10 bases from J, with 11 bases in between. Germline V gene sequence: CDR1 SEHNR, CDR2 FQNEAQ (reference sequence). The CDR3 loop reads CASSLGGVGEQFF. CDR3 coding DNA: TGTGCCAGCAGCTTAGGAGGGGTAGGGGAGCAGTTCTTC.

The chain carries TRBV28 and TRBJ2-1; TRBD2 aligns across 14 bases. Germline V lookup: CDR1 MDHEN, CDR2 SYDVKM. CDR3 length: 17 amino acids. Germline trimming cut 2 bases from V and 8 bases from J; bases unmatched to any gene: 8. The CDR3: CASSLRSGLAGDYEQFF. In DNA, the CDR3 is TGTGCCAGCAGTTTAAGGTCGGGACTAGCGGGAGACTATGAGCAGTTCTTC.

The gene calls are TRBV28 and TRBJ1-2; D gene uncertain. Germline CDR1 MDHEN, CDR2 SYDVKM. The V gene lost 6 bases and the J gene lost 4 bases, with 9 bases spanning the gap. The CDR3 runs to 12 residues. The DNA for the CDR3 is TGTGCCAGCAGACGGGAACCCTATGGCTACACCTTC. Protein product: CASRREPYGYTF.

On this clone: The identical CDR3 is also encoded by other nucleotide sequences in the sample. V gene TRBV2 combines with J gene TRBJ1-1, with D maybe TRBD1 (5 bases). Germline CDR1 is SNHLY and CDR2 is FYNNEI. This CDR3 spans 13 amino acids. Between the trimmed V and J ends, which lost 4 bases and 3 bases, there was a span of 9 bases. In nucleotides, the CDR3 is TGTGCCAGCAGTGTGCGGGGGGACACTGAAGCTTTCTTT. It is translated as CASSVRGDTEAFF.

Concerning this clone: The same CDR3 also results from other DNA sequences found in this sample. The chain employs TRBV9 and TRBJ2-5, with TRBD2 matching 14 bases. CDR1 and CDR2 (germline): SGDLS, YYNGEE. This CDR3 is built from 17 residues. V was pared by 3 bases and J by 5 bases, with 9 bases of the junction left unmatched. This chain's CDR3 is CASSARLAGGPGETQYF. In nucleotides, the CDR3 is TGTGCCAGCAGCGCCCGACTAGCGGGAGGGCCGGGGGAGACCCAGTACTTC.

The V call is TRBV28, the J call TRBJ1-4, with 9 nucleotides matching TRBD1. The length of the CDR3 is 14 residues. Losses at the gene ends were 6 bases for V and 7 bases for J; bases not matched to a gene: 6. The germline V gene has CDR1 MDHEN and CDR2 SYDVKM. The CDR3 reads CASRGQGLAEKLFF. The CDR3 nucleotides are TGTGCCAGCAGGGGACAGGGTTTGGCTGAAAAACTGTTTTTT.

The chain is built from TRBV10-3 and TRBJ2-7, with TRBD2 matching 11 bases. Germline loops: CDR1 ENHRY, CDR2 SYGVKD. The V segment lost 4 bases and the J segment 6 bases; nucleotides outside the gene matches: 8. The CDR3 is 15 residues long. The CDR3 DNA reads as TGTGCCATCAGTGGAGAACTAGCGGGGGCTAGCGAGCAGTACTTC. It specifies CAISGELAGASEQYF.

The chain joins TRBV28 to TRBJ2-5, with TRBD1 as a possible D gene (6 bases). Germline CDR1 and CDR2: MDHEN and SYDVKM. Trimming shortened V by 2 bases and J by 5 bases, and 15 bases separated the two germline ends. This CDR3 has 15 amino acids. The CDR3 protein is CASSLTTGWTETQYF. CDR3 in DNA: TGTGCCAGCAGTTTAACGACAGGATGGACGGAGACCCAGTACTTC.

Notes on this clone: Other DNA sequences in this specimen translate into the identical CDR3. The CDR3 sequence is CASSEGTGGTDTQYF. The DNA for the CDR3 is TGTGCCAGCAGTGAAGGGACAGGGGGGACAGATACGCAGTATTTT. The rearrangement links TRBV6-1 to TRBJ2-3; 10 bases align to TRBD1. This CDR3 is 15 amino acids long. Germline V gene sequence: CDR1 MNHNS, CDR2 SASEGT. Trimming removed 1 base from V and 3 bases from J; junction bases left unmatched: 1.

Remarks on this clone: Other DNA sequences within the sample encode an identical CDR3. This sequence joins TRBV28 and TRBJ2-3; tentative D call: TRBD2 (6 bases). Between the trimmed V and J ends, which lost 5 bases and 2 bases, there was a span of 8 bases. Germline V lookup: CDR1 MDHEN, CDR2 SYDVKM. The CDR3 runs 13 residues. The CDR3 region is CASSRDFTDTQYF. CDR3 DNA: TGTGCCAGCAGTCGGGACTTCACAGATACGCAGTATTTT.

V is TRBV7-9 and J is TRBJ1-2; D remains unclear. Trimming cost V 10 bases and J 8 bases, with 5 bases left between them. The CDR3 contains 8 residues. Germline V gives CDR1 SEHNR, CDR2 FQNEAQ (reference sequence). The CDR3 protein is CAIEGYTF. CDR3 nucleotide sequence: TGTGCCATTGAGGGCTACACCTTC.

V gene TRBV27 combines with J gene TRBJ2-3, with TRBD1 identical over 11 bases. The CDR3 is 14 amino acids. Germline V lookup: CDR1 MNHEY, CDR2 SMNVEV (reference sequence). V was pared by 8 bases and J by 6 bases, with 7 bases of the junction left unmatched. The CDR3: CASGPGTGGDTQYF. CDR3 DNA sequence: TGTGCCAGCGGGCCGGGGACAGGGGGTGATACGCAGTATTTT.

The chain employs TRBV29-1 and TRBJ1-3; TRBD1 might be the D (5 bases). CDR1 and CDR2 (germline): SQVTM, ANQGSEA. The CDR3 sequence is 12 residues long. The ends were cut back, 4 bases at V and 4 bases at J, with 8 bases in the middle. CDR3 loop: CSVGGDGNTIYF. The DNA for the CDR3 is TGCAGCGTTGGAGGGGACGGAAACACCATATATTTT.

The chain employs TRBV7-8 and TRBJ1-1; the D is unclear. The germline V and J ends were trimmed by 1 base and 0 bases, with 0 bases remaining between them. This CDR3 region has 12 residues. The germline V gene encodes CDR1 SGHVS and CDR2 FQNEAQ. The CDR3 DNA reads as TGTGCCAGCAGCTTAGTGAACACTGAAGCTTTCTTT. This translates into CASSLVNTEAFF.

The chain links TRBV6-5 to TRBJ1-2; TRBD1 is a possible D gene (5 bases). Germline V gives CDR1 MNHEY, CDR2 SVGAGI. V was pared by 6 bases and J by 6 bases, with 14 bases between. This CDR3 region has 13 residues. CDR3: CASSPRGDDGYTF. The CDR3, as DNA: TGTGCCAGCAGCCCCCGAGGGGACGATGGCTACACCTTC.

The chain combines TRBV7-9 with TRBJ2-7; TRBD2 is a possible D gene (6 bases). The V and J ends lost 5 bases and 3 bases respectively, with 17 bases between them. The CDR3 is 15 residues long. Germline CDR1 reads SEHNR; CDR2 reads FQNEAQ (reference sequence). DNA for the CDR3: TGTGCCAGCAGCCCCCGGAGGGCCCCCGGCTACGAGCAGTACTTC. It is translated as CASSPRRAPGYEQYF.

This clone was seen just once. As DNA, the CDR3 is TGTGCCAGCACTACAGGGGTGGATGGCTACACCTTC. Protein sequence: CASTTGVDGYTF. The chain employs TRBV28 and TRBJ1-2; 7 bases match TRBD1. The CDR3 runs 12 residues. J gave up 6 bases and V 7 bases, and 5 bases lay outside the gene matches. CDR1 is MDHEN, CDR2 SYDVKM, per germline.

The chain joins TRBV19 to TRBJ2-7; D is ambiguous. V was pared by 1 base and J by 0 bases, with 7 bases between. The germline V gene has CDR1 LNHDA and CDR2 SQIVND (reference sequence). The CDR3 runs to 14 residues. CDR3 bases: TGTGCCAGTAGTATAGTACAGAGCTCCTACGAGCAGTACTTC. This sequence encodes CASSIVQSSYEQYF.

J is TRBJ2-2 and V is TRBV25-1; D might be TRBD1 (5 bases). Germline CDR1 is MGHDK and CDR2 is SYGVNS. V dropped 8 bases and J dropped 5 bases, with 12 bases sitting between them. This CDR3 contains 13 residues. CDR3 DNA sequence: TGTGCCAGCCGGAGTCCAGGGACCGGGGAGCTGTTTTTT. Translation: CASRSPGTGELFF. Looking up the rest from reference TRBV25-1 and TRBJ2-2 gives the full variable domain: EADIYQTPRYLVIGTGKKITLECSQTMGHDKMYWYQQDPGMELHLIHYSYGVNSTEKGDLSSESTVSRIRTEHFPLTLESARPSHTSQYLCASRSPGTGELFFGEGSRLTVL.

The V and J genes are TRBV23-1 and TRBJ2-7, with D perhaps matching TRBD1 (5 bases). TRBV23-1 has ORF status, its function being uncertain. The CDR3 consists of 12 residues. V lost 3 bases and J 3 bases, leaving 6 bases between the germline ends. The DNA for the CDR3 is TGCGCCAGCAGTCACCAGGGCTACGAGCAGTACTTC. This translates into CASSHQGYEQYF.

The chain joins TRBV5-1 to TRBJ2-1; D remains unclear. This CDR3 has 15 residues. V lost 6 bases to trimming and J lost 7 bases, with 20 bases between them. CDR1 and CDR2 from the germline V gene are SGHRS and YFSETQ. The CDR3 region is CASTLQFFGVNEQFF. Here the CDR3 DNA reads TGCGCCAGCACCTTACAGTTTTTTGGGGTAAATGAGCAGTTCTTC.